Listed below are T cell receptor beta chains from one sample, sequenced in a study of Ad26.COV2.S vaccination and SARS-CoV-2 variants. TCRdb's copy holds only in-frame clones and misses some; the assay was immunoSEQ multiplex PCR. The table lists 350,000 to 500,000 clones, around 90% of them singletons. Source: peripheral blood, taken in a trial of Ad26.COV2.S vaccine versus placebo. All receptors come from a person aged 18-65 years who received the Ad26.COV2.S COVID-19 vaccine or a placebo. Both conserved end residues are part of each CDR3. D genes are given only for firm matches. Size tells how often a clone was seen (once, few, many) or the class of an expanded clone, and some rows leave it out.

d_call	clone_size	v_call	j_call	cdr3_aa	cdr3_nt
NA	once	TRBV11-2	TRBJ1-3	CASSSQVFLSGNTIYF	TGTGCCAGCAGCTCTCAGGTGTTTCTCTCTGGAAACACCATATATTTT
TRBD1	NA	TRBV5-6	TRBJ1-2	CASSLGDRAREGGYTF	TGTGCCAGCAGCTTAGGGGACAGGGCCCGGGAAGGCGGCTACACCTTC
TRBD1	NA	TRBV29-1	TRBJ2-7	CSVEGYRGSYEQYF	TGCAGCGTTGAAGGCTACAGGGGCTCCTACGAGCAGTACTTC
NA	NA	TRBV9	TRBJ1-1	CASSVAEGRNTEAFF	TGTGCCAGCAGCGTAGCGGAGGGAAGAAACACTGAAGCTTTCTTT
NA	NA	TRBV4-1	TRBJ1-4	CASSQDTGGDNEEKLFF	TGCGCCAGCAGCCAAGATACCGGGGGCGATAATGAGGAAAAACTGTTTTTT
TRBD2	NA	TRBV7-2	TRBJ2-3	CASSLGGGGRTDTQYF	TGTGCCAGCAGCTTAGGTGGGGGAGGGAGGACAGATACGCAGTATTTT
NA	NA	TRBV27	TRBJ2-1	CASSPLYGANEQFF	TGTGCCAGCAGTCCCCTCTACGGGGCCAATGAGCAGTTCTTC
NA	NA	TRBV9	TRBJ1-1	CASSAGLGNTEAFF	TGTGCCAGCAGCGCGGGTTTGGGAAACACTGAAGCTTTCTTT
NA	NA	TRBV10-2	TRBJ2-3	CASSEVETPRSDTQYF	TGCGCCAGCAGTGAGGTCGAGACGCCGCGCTCAGATACGCAGTATTTT
TRBD2	NA	TRBV6-5	TRBJ2-7	CASSHGRESGYEQYF	TGTGCCAGCAGCCACGGGCGGGAGTCGGGCTACGAGCAGTACTTC
NA	NA	TRBV6-5	TRBJ2-1	CASSYAVASYNEQFF	TGTGCCAGCAGTTACGCGGTAGCCTCCTACAATGAGCAGTTCTTC
TRBD1	NA	TRBV6-1	TRBJ1-4	CASSDGTGGDEKLFF	TGTGCCAGCAGTGATGGGACAGGGGGGGATGAAAAACTGTTTTTT
NA	NA	TRBV18	TRBJ2-3	CASSPYQGTDTQYF	TGTGCCAGCTCACCATATCAGGGCACAGATACGCAGTATTTT
NA	NA	TRBV20-1	TRBJ1-5	CSASSRDSNQPQHF	TGCAGTGCTAGTTCCCGCGATAGCAATCAGCCCCAGCATTTT
TRBD2	NA	TRBV4-2	TRBJ2-2	CASSHSGYTGELFF	TGTGCCAGCAGCCATAGCGGGTACACCGGGGAGCTGTTTTTT
TRBD1	NA	TRBV6-4	TRBJ1-5	CAPGQGNQPQHF	TGTGCCCCGGGACAGGGAAATCAGCCCCAGCATTTT
NA	NA	TRBV7-2	TRBJ2-7	CASSLGGSISSYEQYF	TGTGCCAGCAGCCTGGGCGGTTCAATCTCTTCCTACGAGCAGTACTTC
TRBD2	few	TRBV4-2	TRBJ2-7	CASSRTSGIDEQYF	TGTGCCAGCAGCCGGACTAGCGGGATAGACGAGCAGTACTTC
TRBD1	NA	TRBV2	TRBJ2-7	CASWRDRLSYEQYF	TGTGCCAGCTGGCGGGACAGGCTTTCCTACGAGCAGTACTTC
TRBD1	NA	TRBV4-2	TRBJ2-7	CASSQDRVSEQYF	TGTGCCAGCAGCCAGGACAGGGTTTCCGAGCAGTACTTC
NA	NA	TRBV14	TRBJ2-5	CASSLSGETQYF	TGTGCCAGCAGCTTGAGTGGGGAGACCCAGTACTTC
TRBD2	NA	TRBV9	TRBJ2-7	CASSSLAASYEQYF	TGTGCCAGCAGCTCCCTAGCGGCATCCTACGAGCAGTACTTC
TRBD1	NA	TRBV19	TRBJ2-1	CASSKESWDRGLNEQFF	TGTGCCAGTAGTAAGGAGAGTTGGGACAGGGGTCTCAATGAGCAGTTCTTC
NA	NA	TRBV5-1	TRBJ1-1	CASSLYSRNTEAFF	TGCGCCAGCAGCTTGTATTCGCGAAACACTGAAGCTTTCTTT
NA	NA	TRBV2	TRBJ2-3	CASLLVAGSHRDTQYF	TGTGCCAGCCTCTTGGTGGCGGGATCTCATCGGGATACGCAGTATTTT
TRBD1	NA	TRBV7-9	TRBJ1-5	CASSSDRDNQPQHF	TGTGCCAGCAGCTCTGACAGGGACAATCAGCCCCAGCATTTT
NA	NA	TRBV4-3	TRBJ1-2	CASSPTGIRIQGGYGYTF	TGCGCCAGCAGCCCCACGGGGATCCGGATACAGGGAGGCTATGGCTACACCTTC
NA	NA	TRBV4-3	TRBJ2-2	CASSRHWSDGGELFF	TGCGCCAGCAGCCGCCACTGGTCGGATGGCGGGGAGCTGTTTTTT
NA	NA	TRBV15	TRBJ1-5	CATSRTHSNQPQHF	TGTGCCACCAGCAGAACTCATAGCAATCAGCCCCAGCATTTT
NA	NA	TRBV4-3	TRBJ2-1	CASSQEISSAYYNEQFF	TGCGCCAGCAGCCAAGAGATTAGTAGCGCATACTACAATGAGCAGTTCTTC
NA	NA	TRBV18	TRBJ1-4	CASSPPVMDEKLFF	TGTGCCAGCTCACCGCCCGTTATGGATGAAAAACTGTTTTTT
TRBD2	NA	TRBV19	TRBJ2-2	CASRGKRLAENTGELFF	TGTGCCAGTAGGGGGAAGAGGCTAGCGGAGAACACCGGGGAGCTGTTTTTT
NA	NA	TRBV3-1/TRBV3-2	TRBJ2-3	CASSQVLDTQYF	TGTGCCAGCAGCCAAGTTTTAGATACGCAGTATTTT